These 18 T cell receptor beta chains were sequenced from one sample in a study of kidney transplant recipient with SARS-CoV-2 infection. From the reads, TCRdb called clonotypes with MiXCR, one entry per CDR3 protein. The sample has under 250,000 distinct CDR3 sequences; roughly 26% are singletons. The starting material was a blood sample, obtained at baseline and on day 111 from a kidney transplant recipient. All receptors come from a male patient aged 25 to 39 who had COVID-19 and was a kidney transplant recipient. Among the T cells, some may be from the graft donor.

This clonotype was counted ten times or more. The rearrangement uses TRBV20-1 and TRBJ1-1, with D hard to call. This CDR3 is 14 amino acids long. The germline V gene has CDR1 DFQATT and CDR2 SNEGSKA (reference sequence). The V gene lost 2 bases and the J gene lost 4 bases, with 14 bases spanning the gap. This CDR3 is CSARYVGEGTEAFF. In DNA form, the CDR3 reads TGCAGTGCTAGATACGTCGGGGAGGGCACTGAAGCTTTCTTT.

This clonotype was observed many times. The rearrangement uses TRBV19 and TRBJ1-1, with 7 bases lining up with TRBD1. The germline V gene encodes CDR1 LNHDA and CDR2 SQIVND (reference sequence). The trim removed 7 bases at V and 3 bases at J, leaving 2 bases unmatched. This CDR3 spans 12 amino acids. The CDR3, as DNA: TGTGCCAGTAAGGGACAGCACACTGAAGCTTTCTTT. It is translated as CASKGQHTEAFF.

This clonotype was seen a few times. In DNA form, the CDR3 reads TGTGCCAGCAGCTCCACCAGGGGGCGGGCTAATGAAAAACTGTTTTTT. This encodes CASSSTRGRANEKLFF. V usage is TRBV7-8 and J usage is TRBJ1-4; 8 nucleotides agree with TRBD1. Germline V lookup: CDR1 SGHVS, CDR2 FQNEAQ. V shed 4 bases and J 3 bases; nucleotides not matched to a gene: 7. The CDR3 runs to 16 residues.

This clonotype occurred many times. The J gene is TRBJ2-7, the V gene TRBV18; TRBD1 aligns across 9 bases. The CDR3 covers 14 residues. The germline V gene has CDR1 KGHSH and CDR2 LQKENI. J gave up 5 bases and V 1 base, and 3 bases lay outside the gene matches. CDR3 sequence (DNA): TGTGCCAGCTCACCACGACAGGGGGGTAACGAGCAGTACGTC. It codes for CASSPRQGGNEQYV.

Regarding this clonotype: A read error is possible here, since a much larger clone lies one base away. The rearrangement links TRBV5-4 to TRBJ2-2; tentative D call: TRBD1 (6 bases). The length of the CDR3 is 14 residues. Germline-derived CDR1 and CDR2 are SGHNT and YYREEE (reference sequence). DNA of the CDR3: TGTACCAGCAGCTTGCAAGGACAGCCCGGGGAGCTGTTTTTT. Protein sequence: CTSSLQGQPGELFF.

This clonotype was counted many times. The V and J genes are TRBV19 and TRBJ1-4, with TRBD1 matching over 9 bases. The V gene end was trimmed by 5 bases and the J gene end by 2 bases; junction bases not matched to a gene: 6. The length of the CDR3 is 16 residues. Germline CDR1 reads LNHDA; CDR2 reads SQIVND (reference sequence). The CDR3 spells CASSFSQGATNEKLFF. In DNA form, the CDR3 reads TGTGCCAGTAGTTTTTCACAGGGGGCGACTAATGAAAAACTGTTTTTT.

Worth noting for this clonotype: Given a much more abundant clone one base away, this may be a read error. This chain uses TRBV3-1 with TRBJ1-2; D remains unclear. This CDR3 contains 17 residues. CDR1 LGHDT and CDR2 YNNKEL come from the germline V gene (reference sequence). DNA of the CDR3: TGTGACAGCAGCTCACGGGTCACCCTTCGAAAGACCTATGGCTACACCTTC. Translating it yields CDSSSRVTLRKTYGYTF. Together with reference TRBV3-1 and TRBJ1-2, the CDR3 gives the full variable domain: DTAVSQTPKYLVTQMGNDKSIKCEQNLGHDTMYWYKQDSKKFLKIMFSYNNKELIINETVPNRFSPKSPDKAHLNLHINSLELGDSAVYFCDSSSRVTLRKTYGYTFGSGTRLTVV.

This clonotype was seen many times. The chain links TRBV6-5 to TRBJ2-7; a possible D gene is TRBD1 (6 bases). V gave up 0 bases and J gave up 5 bases, with 14 bases separating them. The length of the CDR3 is 15 residues. Germline V gene sequence: CDR1 MNHEY, CDR2 SVGAGI. CDR3 in amino acids: CASSYSPDSFDEQYF. CDR3 sequence (DNA): TGTGCCAGCAGTTACTCCCCGGACAGTTTCGACGAGCAGTACTTC.

At least ten counts were recorded for this clonotype. Germline is not matched at one junction end, which may reflect a read error. This CDR3 is CNAGRQGPATDTQYF. CDR3 nucleotide sequence: TGCAATGCTGGCAGACAGGGGCCGGCCACAGATACGCAGTATTTT. V and J are TRBV20-1 and TRBJ2-3; 8 bases fit TRBD1. Germline CDR1 and CDR2: DFQATT and SNEGSKA (reference sequence). The CDR3 is 15 amino acids.

This clonotype has at least ten counts. This chain links TRBV7-8 with TRBJ1-2, with unresolved D. The CDR3 consists of 17 residues. V was clipped by 5 bases and J by 4 bases, with 23 bases between them. Germline V gives CDR1 SGHVS, CDR2 FQNEAQ. CDR3 bases: TGTGCCAGCAGCGTATATCAGTTTACCCGAAAGACCTATGGCTACACCTTC. Translating gives CASSVYQFTRKTYGYTF. The full variable domain, with the rest looked up from reference TRBV7-8 and TRBJ1-2, is GAGVSQSPRYKVAKRGQDVALRCDPISGHVSLFWYQQALGQGPEFLTYFQNEAQLDKSGLPSDRFFAERPEGSVSTLKIQRTQQEDSAVYLCASSVYQFTRKTYGYTFGSGTRLTVV.

This clonotype has ten or more counts. V is TRBV5-4 and J is TRBJ1-2; D unclear. CDR1 SGHNT and CDR2 YYREEE come from the germline V gene (reference sequence). V dropped 3 bases and J dropped 4 bases, with 19 bases sitting between them. This CDR3 has 16 residues. The CDR3 spells CASSSVVPGKTYGYTF. The CDR3 DNA is TGTGCCAGCAGCTCGGTCGTACCAGGAAAGACCTATGGCTACACCTTC.

At least ten counts were recorded for this clonotype. This chain's CDR3 is CASSQVDNEQFF. DNA of the CDR3: TGTGCCAGCAGCCAAGTCGACAATGAGCAGTTCTTC. The chain links TRBV3-2 to TRBJ2-1. TRBV3-2 constitutes a pseudogene. This CDR3 has 12 amino acids.

In regard to this clonotype: A junction end diverges from the germline sequence, so it may reflect a read error. CDR3 protein: CSASLTLYQETRYF. In DNA form, the CDR3 reads TGCAGTGCTAGCCTAACTCTTTATCAAGAGACCCGGTACTTC. This chain links TRBV20-1 with TRBJ2-5; D gene unclear. Germline V lookup: CDR1 DFQATT, CDR2 SNEGSKA (reference sequence). The CDR3 covers 14 residues.

In this sample, this clonotype turned up many times. CDR3 protein: CASSYSRGRNEKLFF. The CDR3 nucleotides read TGTGCCAGCAGTTACTCGCGAGGGCGGAATGAAAAACTGTTTTTT. The chain combines TRBV6-6 with TRBJ1-4; D is unclear. CDR3 length: 15 residues. Per the germline V gene, CDR1 is MNHNY and CDR2 is SVGAGI (reference sequence). Trimming removed 0 bases at V and 5 bases at J, with 10 bases between.

This clonotype has a handful of counts. The rearrangement joins TRBV3-2 to TRBJ2-1; the table's D call of TRBD1 was not tested on the DNA. TRBV3-2 is recorded as a pseudogene. This CDR3 spans 13 amino acids. The CDR3 DNA follows: TGTGCCAGCAGCCCGGGGCCTACAGGGGATGAGTTCTTC. This codes for CASSPGPTGDEFF.

On this clonotype: Being one base from a much bigger clone, this may be a read error. The chain joins TRBV28 to TRBJ2-3; D is uncertain. The DNA end is a closer match to TRBJ2-7, so the J assignment may be wrong. The CDR3 is 13 amino acids. Germline lookup yields CDR1 MDHEN and CDR2 SYDVKM. The CDR3: CASSLGPGVEQYF. In DNA form, the CDR3 reads TGTGCCAGCAGTTTGGGCCCAGGAGTTGAGCAGTACTTC.

This clonotype has ten or more counts. The rearrangement joins TRBV28 to TRBJ2-1; perhaps TRBD1 as D (6 bases). Looked up from germline, CDR1 is MDHEN and CDR2 is SYDVKM. V was cut by 3 bases and J by 2 bases, with 17 bases left in between. The CDR3 has 17 residues. CDR3 DNA sequence: TGTGCCAGCAGTTTCCAGTTGGACAGATCCGCCTACAATGAGCAGTTCTTC. It is translated as CASSFQLDRSAYNEQFF.

This clonotype was detected ten times or more. V gene TRBV6-5 combines with J gene TRBJ1-5; D possibly corresponds to TRBD1 (6 bases). CDR1 MNHEY and CDR2 SVGAGI come from the germline V gene. This CDR3 is built from 14 residues. The V gene lost 5 bases and the J gene lost 0 bases, with 8 bases spanning the gap. CDR3 sequence: CASSGQYSNQPQHF. The CDR3 nucleotides read TGTGCCAGCAGTGGACAGTATAGCAATCAGCCCCAGCATTTT.